Shown below are 29 T cell receptor beta chains from a single sample sequenced in a study of blood T cell repertoires in COVID-19. Only in-frame clones appear in the TCRdb table, and some are missing; sequencing was by immunoSEQ multiplex PCR. The sample includes 100,000 to 150,000 clones, around nine tenths of them seen just once. Sample: peripheral blood. The receptors were sampled from a human donor in a cohort sampled during active COVID-19.

The CDR3 sequence: CASAGTGNVGEQYF. The CDR3 DNA reads TGCGCCAGTGCCGGGACAGGGAATGTCGGCGAGCAGTACTTC. The V gene is TRBV5-1, the J gene TRBJ2-7; 9 bases match TRBD1. Per germline, CDR1 SGHRS and CDR2 YFSETQ. The CDR3 has 14 residues. V lost 8 bases, J lost 6 bases, and 12 bases stayed unmatched.

This clone was seen a few times. V gene TRBV6-5 combines with J gene TRBJ1-4, with TRBD1 matching 7 bases. CDR3 length equals 15 residues. Germline CDR1 and CDR2: MNHEY and SVGAGI. Trimming cost V 4 bases and J 6 bases; bases outside gene matches: 8. In nucleotides, the CDR3 is TGTGCCAGCAGTTGGATACAGGGGTATGATGAAAAACTGTTTTTT. Translation gives CASSWIQGYDEKLFF.

The J gene is TRBJ2-3, the V gene TRBV28; D gene ambiguous. There are 15 residues in the CDR3. The germline V gene encodes CDR1 MDHEN and CDR2 SYDVKM. Trimming shortened V by 2 bases and J by 0 bases, and 9 bases separated the two germline ends. Here the CDR3 reads CASSLLGLSTDTQYF. DNA for the CDR3: TGTGCCAGCAGTTTACTAGGTCTGAGCACAGATACGCAGTATTTT.

The chain recombines TRBV6-5 with TRBJ1-1; TRBD1 aligns across 8 bases. The CDR3 has 14 amino acids. CDR1 is MNHEY and CDR2 is SVGAGI in the germline V gene. Trimming cost V 6 bases and J 1 base; bases outside gene matches: 4. The CDR3 reads CASSRQGPNTEAFF. The CDR3 DNA sequence: TGTGCCAGCAGCAGACAGGGGCCGAACACTGAAGCTTTCTTT.

This clone was counted once. The chain links TRBV6-5 to TRBJ2-2; tentatively, D is TRBD2 (5 bases). Per germline, CDR1 MNHEY and CDR2 SVGAGI. The CDR3 consists of 15 residues. V lost 5 bases and J lost 5, with 15 bases in between. The CDR3 nucleotides read TGTGCCAGCAGTAGCCTGGACCCGGGGACCGGGGAGCTGTTTTTT. Translation: CASSSLDPGTGELFF.

The chain links TRBV5-6 to TRBJ2-7; tentative D call: TRBD1 (5 bases). The CDR3 spans 13 residues. Trimming pared 0 bases from V and 3 bases from J, leaving 7 bases between. Germline lookup yields CDR1 SGHDT and CDR2 YYEEEE. This CDR3 is CASSLVDSYEQYF. The CDR3 coding sequence is TGTGCCAGCAGCTTGGTTGACAGCTACGAGCAGTACTTC.

The rearrangement links TRBV6-1 to TRBJ2-7, with TRBD2 as a possible D gene (6 bases). Trimming shortened V by 1 base and J by 6 bases, and 13 bases separated the two germline ends. This CDR3 has 14 amino acids. Germline V gene data show CDR1 as MNHNS and CDR2 as SASEGT. CDR3: CASSEDGTSREQYF. The CDR3 nucleotides are TGTGCCAGCAGTGAAGATGGCACTAGCCGCGAGCAGTACTTC.

The chain carries TRBV5-4 and TRBJ2-5; a possible D gene is TRBD2 (6 bases). The germline V gene has CDR1 SGHNT and CDR2 YYREEE (reference sequence). V dropped 5 bases and J dropped 2 bases, with 16 bases sitting between them. The CDR3 is 15 amino acids. The CDR3 DNA sequence: TGTGCCAGCAGACATGTGCCCGGACTACAAGAGACCCAGTACTTC. The encoded protein is CASRHVPGLQETQYF.

The CDR3 DNA follows: TGTGCCATCAGTGGGGGACAGGGGGTTAACTATGGCTACACCTTC. This codes for CAISGGQGVNYGYTF. The chain carries TRBV10-3 and TRBJ1-2, with 11 bases identical to TRBD1. Trimming removed 4 bases from V and 1 base from J; junction bases left unmatched: 2. In germline, CDR1 is ENHRY, CDR2 SYGVKD. CDR3 size: 15 residues.

V usage is TRBV28 and J usage is TRBJ1-6; 9 bases are a match to TRBD1. J lost 1 base, V lost 5 bases, and 24 bases had no gene match. Germline-derived CDR1 and CDR2 are MDHEN and SYDVKM. The CDR3 covers 23 residues. The CDR3 DNA sequence: TGTGCCAGCAGTGTCCCCTCCTCCAGGACAGGGGTGTACGGGGGGTCCTATAATTCACCCCTCCACTTT. This gives the protein CASSVPSSRTGVYGGSYNSPLHF.

CDR3 amino acids: CASRRAQGVNTEAFF. The CDR3 DNA is TGTGCCAGCAGGAGGGCCCAGGGGGTGAACACTGAAGCTTTCTTT. The chain recombines TRBV6-5 with TRBJ1-1, with 7 bases fitting TRBD1. Germline V lookup: CDR1 MNHEY, CDR2 SVGAGI. The CDR3 length is 15 residues. V lost 6 bases and J lost 0; bases outside the gene matches: 7.

The genes are TRBV5-1 and TRBJ2-7, with TRBD1 matching over 8 bases. Germline-derived CDR1 and CDR2 are SGHRS and YFSETQ. Losses at the gene ends were 0 bases for V and 0 bases for J; bases not matched to a gene: 2. The CDR3 covers 15 residues. In nucleotides, the CDR3 is TGCGCCAGCAGCTTGGGGACAGGGTCCTCCTACGAGCAGTACTTC. It yields the protein CASSLGTGSSYEQYF.

The chain carries TRBV5-6 and TRBJ2-2, with TRBD2 identical over 10 bases. Germline V CDR1 and CDR2: SGHDT, YYEEEE. Trimming took 1 base from V and 7 from J; bases not matched to a gene: 1. The CDR3 is made up of 14 amino acids. CDR3 region: CASSLTSGVGELFF. The CDR3 DNA is TGTGCCAGCAGCTTGACTAGCGGGGTCGGGGAGCTGTTTTTT. The complete variable domain, with remaining parts taken from reference TRBV5-6 and TRBJ2-2, reads DAGVTQSPTHLIKTRGQQVTLRCSPKSGHDTVSWYQQALGQGPQFIFQYYEEEERQRGNFPDRFSGHQFPNYSSELNVNALLLGDSALYLCASSLTSGVGELFFGEGSRLTVL.

The chain couples TRBV6-5 to TRBJ2-2; D is uncertain. The germline gives CDR1 MNHEY, CDR2 SVGAGI. The CDR3 length is 15 residues. Trimming took off 2 bases at V and 5 bases at J, with 12 bases between the two ends. The CDR3 spells CASSYAVPTTGELFF. In DNA form, the CDR3 reads TGTGCCAGCAGTTACGCCGTACCGACTACCGGGGAGCTGTTTTTT.

The CDR3 sequence is CASSPPGVYGYTF. In nucleotides, the CDR3 is TGTGCCAGCAGCCCCCCCGGGGTCTATGGCTACACCTTC. The J gene is TRBJ1-2, the V gene TRBV7-9; D not certain. This CDR3 contains 13 residues. Trimming took off 5 bases at V and 4 bases at J, with 11 bases between the two ends. CDR1 is SEHNR, CDR2 FQNEAQ, per germline (reference sequence). Combining the CDR3 with reference TRBV7-9 and TRBJ1-2 gives the whole variable domain DTGVSQNPRHKITKRGQNVTFRCDPISEHNRLYWYRQTLGQGPEFLTYFQNEAQLEKSRLLSDRFSAERPKGSFSTLEIQRTEQGDSAMYLCASSPPGVYGYTFGSGTRLTVV.

The CDR3 coding sequence is TGTGCCATCAGTGAAACTGGGGCTGAATATAGCAATCAGCCCCAGCATTTT. Its translation: CAISETGAEYSNQPQHF. The chain has TRBV10-3 and TRBJ1-5; D may be TRBD1 (5 bases). Trimming removed 3 bases at V and 0 bases at J, with 15 bases between. Germline CDR1 reads ENHRY; CDR2 reads SYGVKD. The CDR3 contains 17 residues.

This clone was detected only once. The chain uses TRBV5-1 and TRBJ1-2, with D maybe TRBD1 (6 bases). Trimming removed 0 bases from V and 4 bases from J, with 7 bases in between. Germline-derived CDR1 and CDR2 are SGHRS and YFSETQ. This CDR3 contains 13 residues. The CDR3 region is CASSLEDSYGYTF. In nucleotides, the CDR3 is TGCGCCAGCAGCTTGGAGGACAGCTATGGCTACACCTTC.

The rearrangement uses TRBV10-3 and TRBJ1-4; TRBD1 matches at 7 bases. The trim removed 5 bases at V and 5 bases at J, leaving 2 bases unmatched. The germline gives CDR1 ENHRY, CDR2 SYGVKD. The CDR3 is 13 residues long. CDR3 DNA sequence: TGTGCCATCAGTTCGGGACAGAATGAAAAACTGTTTTTT. It codes for CAISSGQNEKLFF.

A few counts support this clone. The chain carries TRBV7-9 and TRBJ2-7; 7 bases map to TRBD1. The germline V gene has CDR1 SEHNR and CDR2 FQNEAQ (reference sequence). The V and J ends lost 5 bases and 5 bases, in that order; junction bases with no gene match: 3. The CDR3 covers 12 residues. CDR3 nucleotides: TGTGCCAGCAGCCCGACAGGGAACGAGCAGTACTTC. This translates into CASSPTGNEQYF.

The chain recombines TRBV6-5 with TRBJ2-5; 8 bases map to TRBD1. CDR3 length: 14 residues. The junction had 7 bases not matched to a gene; V was cut back by 8 bases and J by 2 bases. Germline V gene lookup returns CDR1 MNHEY and CDR2 SVGAGI. The CDR3 here is CASQTGAGQETQYF. The CDR3 DNA follows: TGTGCCAGCCAGACAGGGGCGGGTCAAGAGACCCAGTACTTC.

The chain uses TRBV5-1 and TRBJ1-1; unclear D gene. The length of the CDR3 is 16 residues. The germline V gene has CDR1 SGHRS and CDR2 YFSETQ. The V end was cut by 4 bases, the J end by 3 bases, with 19 bases between. The CDR3 here is CASSGGPDGMDTEAFF. The CDR3 nucleotides read TGCGCCAGCAGCGGCGGGCCGGACGGGATGGACACTGAAGCTTTCTTT.

The J gene is TRBJ2-1, the V gene TRBV5-1, with 14 nucleotides matching TRBD2. The CDR3 has 19 residues. CDR1 and CDR2 from the germline V gene are SGHRS and YFSETQ. Trimming took 3 bases from V and 8 from J; bases not matched to a gene: 16. The CDR3 loop reads CASSYYPFRTSGRMDEQFF. The DNA for the CDR3 is TGCGCCAGCAGCTACTACCCGTTTCGGACTAGCGGGAGGATGGATGAGCAGTTCTTC.

This rearrangement joins TRBV30 to TRBJ2-7; D call uncertain. The germline V gene has CDR1 GTSNPN and CDR2 SVGIG (reference sequence). The CDR3 extends over 11 amino acids. The V end lost 3 bases, the J end lost 5 bases, and 8 bases lay between the germline ends. The chain's CDR3 is CAWRTVNEQYF. CDR3 nucleotide sequence: TGTGCCTGGAGAACAGTAAACGAGCAGTACTTC.

The gene calls are TRBV30 and TRBJ1-2; the D is unclear. Per the germline V gene, CDR1 is GTSNPN and CDR2 is SVGIG (reference sequence). Deletions cut 4 bases from V and 7 bases from J, with 13 bases between. This CDR3 contains 12 residues. This CDR3 is CAWIIPGAGYTF. For the CDR3, the DNA is TGTGCCTGGATCATCCCGGGTGCTGGCTACACCTTC.

The chain is built from TRBV6-5 and TRBJ2-1, with 8 bases aligning to TRBD2. V lost 4 bases, J lost 1 base, and 3 bases stayed unmatched. This CDR3 spans 15 amino acids. Germline lookup yields CDR1 MNHEY and CDR2 SVGAGI. CDR3 bases: TGTGCCAGCAGTTCAACTAGCGGATCCTACAATGAGCAGTTCTTC. Its translation: CASSSTSGSYNEQFF.

This clone appeared once. This chain joins TRBV2 and TRBJ2-7, with D perhaps TRBD2 (5 bases). Trimming took off 10 bases at V and 6 bases at J, with 22 bases between the two ends. Germline V gene sequence: CDR1 SNHLY, CDR2 FYNNEI. The CDR3 has 14 amino acids. The DNA of the CDR3 is TGTGCCACCGATTATTTAGTGGGAGTTGGCGAGCAGTACTTC. Translation: CATDYLVGVGEQYF.

This clone was found a few times. The chain couples TRBV5-1 to TRBJ2-7; D is possibly TRBD2 (5 bases). The CDR3 extends over 19 amino acids. Trimming cost V 5 bases and J 1 base, with 28 bases left between them. CDR1 and CDR2 from the germline V gene are SGHRS and YFSETQ. The CDR3 is CASSPGGGADKGASYEQYF. CDR3 in DNA: TGCGCCAGCAGTCCCGGAGGTGGTGCAGACAAGGGAGCATCCTACGAGCAGTACTTC.

V usage is TRBV3-1 (or the pseudogene TRBV3-2) and J usage is TRBJ2-2; the D is unclear. The CDR3 consists of 11 residues. Germline V gene lookup returns CDR1 LGHDT and CDR2 YNNKEL (reference sequence). The ends were cut back, 8 bases at V and 3 bases at J, with 4 bases in the middle. CDR3 sequence (DNA): TGTGCCAGCTATTACACCGGGGAGCTGTTTTTT. Protein: CASYYTGELFF.

This rearrangement joins TRBV9 to TRBJ2-3; D perhaps matches TRBD1 (6 bases). Per germline, CDR1 SGDLS and CDR2 YYNGEE. The CDR3 consists of 16 residues. V lost 3 bases and J 2 bases, leaving 16 bases between the germline ends. CDR3 region: CASSEQGSWPTDTQYF. For the CDR3, the DNA is TGTGCCAGCAGCGAACAGGGTTCTTGGCCCACAGATACGCAGTATTTT. The full variable domain, in which reference TRBV9 and TRBJ2-3 provide the parts outside the CDR3, is DSGVTQTPKHLITATGQRVTLRCSPRSGDLSVYWYQQSLDQGLQFLIQYYNGEERAKGNILERFSAQQFPDLHSELNLSSLELGDSALYFCASSEQGSWPTDTQYFGPGTRLTVL.